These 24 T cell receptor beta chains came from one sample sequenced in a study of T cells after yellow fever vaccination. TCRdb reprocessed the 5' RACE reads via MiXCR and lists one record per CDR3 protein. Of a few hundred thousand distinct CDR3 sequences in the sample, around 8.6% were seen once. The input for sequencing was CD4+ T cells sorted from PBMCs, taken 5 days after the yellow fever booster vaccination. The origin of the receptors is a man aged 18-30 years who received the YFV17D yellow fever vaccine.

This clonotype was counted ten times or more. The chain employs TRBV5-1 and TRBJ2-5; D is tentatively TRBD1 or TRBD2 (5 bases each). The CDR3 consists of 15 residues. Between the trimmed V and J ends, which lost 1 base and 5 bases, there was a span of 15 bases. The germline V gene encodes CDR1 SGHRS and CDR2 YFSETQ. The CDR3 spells CASSLPGSMGETQYF. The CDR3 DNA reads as TGCGCCAGCAGCTTGCCAGGGAGTATGGGGGAGACCCAGTACTTC. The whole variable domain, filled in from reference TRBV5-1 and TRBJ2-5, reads KAGVTQTPRYLIKTRGQQVTLSCSPISGHRSVSWYQQTPGQGLQFLFEYFSETQRNKGNFPGRFSGRQFSNSRSEMNVSTLELGDSALYLCASSLPGSMGETQYFGPGTRLLVL.

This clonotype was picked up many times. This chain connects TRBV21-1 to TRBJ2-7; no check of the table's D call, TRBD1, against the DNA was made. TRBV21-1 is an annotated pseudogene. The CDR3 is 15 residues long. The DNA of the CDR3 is TGTGCCAGCAGCAAACCTTTAATACAGGGGAGCGAGCAGTACGTC. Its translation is CASSKPLIQGSEQYV.

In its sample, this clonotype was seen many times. CDR3 loop: CASSSSSGAEYF. The CDR3 DNA is TGTGCCAGCAGCTCAAGTAGCGGGGCGGAGTATTTT. The V and J genes are TRBV7-2 and TRBJ2-3, with 8 nucleotides matching TRBD2. The trim removed 4 bases at V and 13 bases at J, leaving 7 bases unmatched. Germline V CDR1 and CDR2: SGHTA, FQGNSA. CDR3 size: 12 residues.

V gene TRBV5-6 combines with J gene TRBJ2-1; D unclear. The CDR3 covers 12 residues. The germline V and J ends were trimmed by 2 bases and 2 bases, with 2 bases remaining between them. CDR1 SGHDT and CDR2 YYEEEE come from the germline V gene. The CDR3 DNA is TGTGCCAGCAGCTTTACCTACAATGAGCAGTTCTTC. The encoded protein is CASSFTYNEQFF.

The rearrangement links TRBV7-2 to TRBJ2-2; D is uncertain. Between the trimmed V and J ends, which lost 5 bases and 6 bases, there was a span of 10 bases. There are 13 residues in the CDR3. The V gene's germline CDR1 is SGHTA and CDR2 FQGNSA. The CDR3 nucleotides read TGTGCCAGCAGCGCTGGACGCCCCGGGGAGCTGTTTTTT. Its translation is CASSAGRPGELFF. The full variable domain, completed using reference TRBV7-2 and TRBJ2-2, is GAGVSQSPSNKVTEKGKDVELRCDPISGHTALYWYRQSLGQGLEFLIYFQGNSAPDKSGLPSDRFSAERTGGSVSTLTIQRTQQEDSAVYLCASSAGRPGELFFGEGSRLTVL.

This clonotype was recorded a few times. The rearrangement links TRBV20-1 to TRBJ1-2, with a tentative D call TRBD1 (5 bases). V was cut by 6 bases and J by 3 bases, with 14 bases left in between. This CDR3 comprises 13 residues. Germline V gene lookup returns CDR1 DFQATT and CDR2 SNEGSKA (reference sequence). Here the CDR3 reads CSAWTGTDYGYTF. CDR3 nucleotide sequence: TGCAGTGCCTGGACCGGGACGGACTATGGCTACACCTTC.

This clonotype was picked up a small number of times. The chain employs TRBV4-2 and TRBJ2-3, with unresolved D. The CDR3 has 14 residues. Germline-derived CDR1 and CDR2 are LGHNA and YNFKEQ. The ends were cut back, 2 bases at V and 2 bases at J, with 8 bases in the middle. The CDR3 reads CASSQRMSTDTQYF. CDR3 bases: TGTGCCAGCAGCCAAAGAATGTCCACAGATACGCAGTATTTT.

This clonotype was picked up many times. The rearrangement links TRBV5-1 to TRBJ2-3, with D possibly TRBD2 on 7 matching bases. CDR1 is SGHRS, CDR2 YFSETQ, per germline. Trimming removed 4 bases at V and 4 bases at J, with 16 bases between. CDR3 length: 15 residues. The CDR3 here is CASSLWVGGPDTQYF. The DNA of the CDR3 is TGCGCCAGCAGCCTGTGGGTGGGGGGGCCAGATACGCAGTATTTT.

The CDR3 is CAISSSTGTEAFF. In nucleotides, the CDR3 is TGTGCCATCAGTTCCTCAACAGGGACTGAAGCTTTCTTT. This chain uses TRBV10-3 with TRBJ1-1; D is possibly TRBD1 (6 bases). This CDR3 has 13 amino acids. V dropped 5 bases and J dropped 5 bases, with 12 bases sitting between them. Germline V gene sequence: CDR1 ENHRY, CDR2 SYGVKD.

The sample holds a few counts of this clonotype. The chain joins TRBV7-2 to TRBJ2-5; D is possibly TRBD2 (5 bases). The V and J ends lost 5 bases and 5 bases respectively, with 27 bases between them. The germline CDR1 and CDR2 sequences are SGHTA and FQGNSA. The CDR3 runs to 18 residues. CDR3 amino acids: CASSPDGRKNLRGETQYF. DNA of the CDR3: TGTGCCAGCAGCCCAGATGGACGCAAAAATCTCCGAGGGGAGACCCAGTACTTC.

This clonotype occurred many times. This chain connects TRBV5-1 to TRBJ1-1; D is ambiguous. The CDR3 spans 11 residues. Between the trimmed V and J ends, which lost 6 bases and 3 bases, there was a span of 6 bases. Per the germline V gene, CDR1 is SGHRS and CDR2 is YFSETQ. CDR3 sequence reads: CASIEDTEAFF. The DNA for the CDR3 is TGCGCCAGCATTGAGGACACTGAAGCTTTCTTT.

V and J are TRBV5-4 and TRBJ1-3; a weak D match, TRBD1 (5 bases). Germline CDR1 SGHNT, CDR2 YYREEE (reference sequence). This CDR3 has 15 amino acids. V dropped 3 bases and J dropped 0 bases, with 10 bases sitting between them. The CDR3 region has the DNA TGTGCCAGCAGCTGGGACGGATACTCTGGAAACACCATATATTTT. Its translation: CASSWDGYSGNTIYF.

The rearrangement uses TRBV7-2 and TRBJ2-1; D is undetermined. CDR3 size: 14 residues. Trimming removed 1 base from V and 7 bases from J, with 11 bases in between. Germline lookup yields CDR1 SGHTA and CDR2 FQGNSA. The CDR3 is CASSLGVSTNEQFF. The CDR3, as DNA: TGTGCCAGCAGCTTAGGCGTGAGTACTAATGAGCAGTTCTTC.

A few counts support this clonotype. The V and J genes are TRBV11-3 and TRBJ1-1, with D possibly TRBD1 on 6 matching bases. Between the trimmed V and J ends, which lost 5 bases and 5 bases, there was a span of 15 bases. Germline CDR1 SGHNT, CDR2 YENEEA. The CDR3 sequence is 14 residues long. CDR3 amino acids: CASSLEAGDTEAFF. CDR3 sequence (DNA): TGTGCCAGCAGCCTGGAGGCAGGGGATACTGAAGCTTTCTTT. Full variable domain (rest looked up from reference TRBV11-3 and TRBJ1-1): EAGVVQSPRYKIIEKKQPVAFWCNPISGHNTLYWYLQNLGQGPELLIRYENEEAVDDSQLPKDRFSAERLKGVDSTLKIQPAELGDSAVYLCASSLEAGDTEAFFGQGTRLTVV.

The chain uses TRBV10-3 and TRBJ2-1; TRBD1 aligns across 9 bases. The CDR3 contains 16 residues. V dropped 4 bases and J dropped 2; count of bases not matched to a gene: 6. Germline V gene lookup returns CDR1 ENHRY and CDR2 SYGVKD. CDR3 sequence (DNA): TGTGCCATCAGTGGGCCCGGGACAGGGACCTACAATGAGCAGTTCTTC. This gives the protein CAISGPGTGTYNEQFF.

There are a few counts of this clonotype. CDR3 protein: CASSLGPGDTEAFF. Written as DNA, the CDR3 is TGTGCCAGCAGCTTAGGCCCAGGGGACACTGAAGCTTTCTTT. This rearrangement joins TRBV11-2 to TRBJ1-1; D possibly corresponds to TRBD1 (6 bases). CDR1 and CDR2 from the germline V gene are SGHAT and FQNNGV. The CDR3 has 14 amino acids. The V end lost 1 base, the J end lost 3 bases, and 9 bases lay between the germline ends.

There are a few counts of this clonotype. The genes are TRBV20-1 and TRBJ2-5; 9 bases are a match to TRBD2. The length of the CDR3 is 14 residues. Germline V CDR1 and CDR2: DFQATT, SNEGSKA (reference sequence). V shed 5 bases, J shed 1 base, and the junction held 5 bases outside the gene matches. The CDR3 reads CSAYPTSGQETQYF. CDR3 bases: TGCAGTGCTTACCCGACTAGCGGCCAAGAGACCCAGTACTTC.

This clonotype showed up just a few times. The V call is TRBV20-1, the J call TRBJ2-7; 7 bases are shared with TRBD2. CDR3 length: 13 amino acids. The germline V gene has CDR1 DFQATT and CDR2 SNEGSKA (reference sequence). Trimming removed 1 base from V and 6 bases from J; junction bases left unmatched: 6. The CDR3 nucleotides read TGCAGTGCTAGAGGAGCGGGACCCCTCGAGCAGTACGTC. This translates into CSARGAGPLEQYV.

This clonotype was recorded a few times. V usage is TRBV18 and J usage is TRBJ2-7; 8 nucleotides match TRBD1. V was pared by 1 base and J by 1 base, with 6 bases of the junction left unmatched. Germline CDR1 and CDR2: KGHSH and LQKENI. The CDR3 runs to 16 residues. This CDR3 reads CASSPQGTGSSYEQYF. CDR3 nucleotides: TGTGCCAGCTCACCACAAGGGACAGGCAGTTCCTACGAGCAGTACTTC.

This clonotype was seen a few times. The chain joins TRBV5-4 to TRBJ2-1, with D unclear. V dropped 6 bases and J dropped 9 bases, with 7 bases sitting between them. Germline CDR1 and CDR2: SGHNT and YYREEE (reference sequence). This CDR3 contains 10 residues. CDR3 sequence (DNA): TGTGCCAGCACCCTGGTTGAGCAGTTCTTC. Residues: CASTLVEQFF.

The CDR3 region is CASSPGGLWTEAFF. In nucleotides, the CDR3 is TGTGCCAGCAGTCCAGGGGGCCTCTGGACTGAAGCTTTCTTT. The rearrangement uses TRBV12-3 or TRBV12-4 and TRBJ1-1, with 8 bases fitting TRBD1. The CDR3 loop spans 14 amino acids. After removal of 5 bases from V and 5 bases from J, the junction contained 7 bases not matched to a gene.

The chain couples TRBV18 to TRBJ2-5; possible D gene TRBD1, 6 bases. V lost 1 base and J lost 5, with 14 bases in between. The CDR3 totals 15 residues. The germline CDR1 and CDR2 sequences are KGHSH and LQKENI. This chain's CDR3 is CASSPRYRDWETQYF. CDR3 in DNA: TGTGCCAGCTCACCACGCTACAGGGATTGGGAGACCCAGTACTTC.

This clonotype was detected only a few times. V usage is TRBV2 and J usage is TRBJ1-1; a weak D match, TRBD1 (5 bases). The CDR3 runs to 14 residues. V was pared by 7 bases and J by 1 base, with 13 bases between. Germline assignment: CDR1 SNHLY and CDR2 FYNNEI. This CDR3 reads CASMAGRENTEAFF. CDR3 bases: TGTGCCAGCATGGCGGGGCGAGAGAACACTGAAGCTTTCTTT.

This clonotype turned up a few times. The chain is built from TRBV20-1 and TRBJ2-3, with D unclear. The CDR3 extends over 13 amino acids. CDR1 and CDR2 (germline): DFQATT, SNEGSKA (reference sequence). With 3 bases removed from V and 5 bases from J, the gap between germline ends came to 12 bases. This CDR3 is CSASRAPIDTQYF. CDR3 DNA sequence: TGCAGTGCTAGTAGAGCCCCGATAGATACGCAGTATTTT.